The 14 T cell receptor beta chains presented below share a single source sample, sequenced in a study of CD8+ T cells in alopecia areata. The treatment was: oral pan-JAK inhibitor, 5-10 mg twice daily. TCR sequencing used cDNA made by reverse transcription of extracted RNA. Libraries were prepared by immunoSEQ multiplex PCR; TCRdb keeps only in-frame clonotypes and omits some of them. The sample records about 42,000 clones, around 90% being singletons. The sequencing here drew on CD8+ T cells sorted from blood, taken at week 24, from a patient treated with tofacitinib. All receptors come from a human donor with alopecia areata.

Only a few counts were recorded for this clone. The gene calls are TRBV7-9 and TRBJ2-7, with D hard to call. The CDR3 consists of 12 residues. Germline V lookup: CDR1 SEHNR, CDR2 FQNEAQ (reference sequence). Trimming took 5 bases from V and 3 from J, leaving 8 bases between them. The CDR3 DNA sequence: TGTGCCAGCAGCGGCCTAAACTACGAGCAGTACTTC. Translated, it gives CASSGLNYEQYF. Based on the CDR3 plus reference TRBV7-9 and TRBJ2-7, the full variable domain is DTGVSQNPRHKITKRGQNVTFRCDPISEHNRLYWYRQTLGQGPEFLTYFQNEAQLEKSRLLSDRFSAERPKGSFSTLEIQRTEQGDSAMYLCASSGLNYEQYFGPGTRLTVT.

The chain combines TRBV7-9 with TRBJ1-6; 7 positions agree with TRBD1. CDR3 length equals 16 residues. From germline, CDR1 is SEHNR and CDR2 FQNEAQ (reference sequence). Trimming took 2 bases from V and 7 from J; bases not matched to a gene: 8. The CDR3 DNA reads as TGTGCCAGCAGCTTAATCTTACCCAGGGGGAATTCACCCCTCCACTTT. Protein: CASSLILPRGNSPLHF.

This chain uses TRBV30 with TRBJ2-1, with D unclear. Germline V gene data show CDR1 as GTSNPN and CDR2 as SVGIG (reference sequence). This CDR3 is built from 13 residues. V shed 0 bases and J shed 6 bases, with 9 bases lying between them. DNA of the CDR3: TGTGCCTGGAGTGTAAGTTCTAGCAATGAGCAGTTCTTC. Translated, it gives CAWSVSSSNEQFF.

The V call is TRBV7-2, the J call TRBJ2-3, with 8 positions matching TRBD1. The V and J ends lost 5 bases and 2 bases, in that order; junction bases with no gene match: 9. Germline V CDR1 and CDR2: SGHTA, FQGNSA. This CDR3 is 16 amino acids long. For the CDR3, the DNA is TGTGCCAGCAGCCCCGGAACAGGGGGGACCACAGATACGCAGTATTTT. Its protein is CASSPGTGGTTDTQYF.

CDR3 DNA sequence: TGTGCCAGCAGCTTAGCAGGGTTGGACACCGGGGAGCTGTTTTTT. It yields the protein CASSLAGLDTGELFF. The gene calls are TRBV11-1 and TRBJ2-2; no firm D call. The CDR3 spans 15 residues. With 0 bases removed from V and 3 bases from J, the gap between germline ends came to 8 bases. The germline gives CDR1 SGHAT, CDR2 FQDESV (reference sequence).

Comment on this clone: The junction and the germline gene differ at one end; a read error may be behind it. The V gene is TRBV5-6, the J gene TRBJ2-7; D possibly matches TRBD1 or TRBD2 (6 bases each). Germline CDR1 is SGHDT and CDR2 is YYEEEE. This CDR3 region has 14 residues. CDR3 sequence reads: CASTLWGALYEQYF. In DNA form, the CDR3 reads TGTGCCAGCACCTTGTGGGGGGCCCTCTACGAGCAGTACTTC.

On this clone: Compared with germline, one end of the junction differs, possibly owing to a read error. The chain carries TRBV29-1 and TRBJ2-2; 7 nucleotides match TRBD1. Germline lookup yields CDR1 SQVTM and CDR2 ANQGSEA. The CDR3 has 15 residues. Here the CDR3 reads CSVEGTDQSTGELFF. CDR3 DNA sequence: TGCAGCGTCGAAGGGACAGATCAGTCCACCGGGGAGCTGTTTTTT.

The chain joins TRBV25-1 to TRBJ2-1; the match to TRBD1 covers 8 bases. The J segment lost 4 bases and the V segment lost 6 bases, leaving 2 bases of the junction unmatched. This CDR3 region has 13 residues. Germline V CDR1 and CDR2: MGHDK, SYGVNS. The CDR3 is CASSRDRYNEQFF. The CDR3 DNA follows: TGTGCCAGCAGCCGGGACAGGTACAATGAGCAGTTCTTC.

This rearrangement joins TRBV6-5 to TRBJ2-5; D not resolved. This CDR3 is built from 13 residues. Trimming stripped 3 bases from V and 0 bases from J, with 5 bases between. Germline assignment: CDR1 MNHEY and CDR2 SVGAGI. CDR3 residues: CASSYFHQETQYF. The CDR3 DNA is TGTGCCAGCAGTTATTTCCACCAAGAGACCCAGTACTTC.

V usage is TRBV7-6 and J usage is TRBJ2-7, with 9 bases aligning to TRBD2. With 4 bases clipped from V and 2 bases from J, the junction kept 12 bases outside the gene matches. The V gene's germline CDR1 is SGHVS and CDR2 FNYEAQ. The CDR3 has 17 amino acids. CDR3 nucleotide sequence: TGTGCCAGCAGCTCCCCGTCGAGCGGGGGGCCAACCTACGAGCAGTACTTC. This translates into CASSSPSSGGPTYEQYF.

The rearrangement joins TRBV30 to TRBJ2-3; D is unclear. The length of the CDR3 is 12 residues. Trimming pared 4 bases from V and 4 bases from J, leaving 9 bases between. In germline, CDR1 is GTSNPN, CDR2 SVGIG (reference sequence). The DNA for the CDR3 is TGTGCCTGGATGGGGAATGCAGATACGCAGTATTTT. Amino acids: CAWMGNADTQYF.

V and J are TRBV7-9 and TRBJ2-2, with 8 nucleotides matching TRBD1. The trim removed 0 bases at V and 1 base at J, leaving 4 bases unmatched. There are 17 residues in the CDR3. Germline assignment: CDR1 SEHNR and CDR2 FQNEAQ (reference sequence). CDR3 DNA sequence: TGTGCCAGCAGCTTAGCGCGGACAGGGCTGAACACCGGGGAGCTGTTTTTT. Amino acids: CASSLARTGLNTGELFF.

The DNA of the CDR3 is TGTGCCAGCAGCTTGGAAGTTTCTGAGACCCAGTACTTC. This encodes CASSLEVSETQYF. The V gene is TRBV5-4, the J gene TRBJ2-5; D call uncertain. The CDR3 totals 13 residues. Deletions cut 0 bases from V and 5 bases from J, with 8 bases between. The V gene's germline CDR1 is SGHNT and CDR2 YYREEE (reference sequence).

The V and J genes are TRBV6-5 and TRBJ2-1; D not resolved. Trimming removed 7 bases from V and 9 bases from J, with 13 bases in between. The CDR3 runs 12 residues. Germline values: CDR1 MNHEY, CDR2 SVGAGI. The CDR3: CASKGSVAEQFF. The CDR3 nucleotides are TGTGCCAGCAAGGGAAGTGTGGCTGAGCAGTTCTTC.